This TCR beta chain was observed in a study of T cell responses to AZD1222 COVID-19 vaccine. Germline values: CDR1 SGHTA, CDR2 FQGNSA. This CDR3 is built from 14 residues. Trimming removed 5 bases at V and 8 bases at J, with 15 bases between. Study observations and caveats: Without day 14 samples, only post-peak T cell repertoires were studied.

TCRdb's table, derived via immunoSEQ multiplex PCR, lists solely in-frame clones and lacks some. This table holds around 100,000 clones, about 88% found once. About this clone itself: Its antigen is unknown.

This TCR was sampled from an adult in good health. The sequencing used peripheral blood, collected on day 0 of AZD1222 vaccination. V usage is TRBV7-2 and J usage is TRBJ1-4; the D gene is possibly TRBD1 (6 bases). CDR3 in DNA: TGTGCCAGCAGCAACACAGGGCTAGAGGAAAAACTGTTTTTT. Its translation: CASSNTGLEEKLFF.